These 18 T cell receptor beta chains share one sample of origin, sequenced in a study of cytomegalovirus exposure and HLA in healthy donors. The PCR made use of 60 Vbeta and 13 Jbeta primers. Assay: immunoSEQ multiplex PCR; the TCRdb copy retains only in-frame clones and omits some. The sample carries 130,000 to 150,000 clones, 60% to 85% recorded once. What was sequenced was PBMCs. Every receptor here comes from a male donor in good health and CMV-seropositive.

This clone was recorded a few times. J is TRBJ1-4 and V is TRBV15; tentative D call: TRBD1 (5 bases). The CDR3 has 14 residues. Germline CDR1 reads LNHNV; CDR2 reads YYDKDF (reference sequence). With 5 bases removed from V and 8 bases from J, the gap between germline ends came to 15 bases. CDR3 loop: CATSDEQGAEKLFF. In DNA form, the CDR3 reads TGTGCCACCAGCGACGAGCAGGGTGCCGAAAAACTGTTTTTT.

CDR3 sequence reads: CASSRLAGVDTGELFF. As DNA, the CDR3 is TGTGCCAGCAGCCGTCTAGCGGGAGTAGACACCGGGGAGCTGTTTTTT. This chain links TRBV7-3 with TRBJ2-2; TRBD2 aligns across 10 bases. CDR1 is SGHTA and CDR2 is FQGTGA in the germline V gene. The CDR3 loop spans 16 amino acids. J lost 3 bases, V lost 5 bases, and 6 bases had no gene match. Supplemented by reference TRBV7-3 and TRBJ2-2, the full variable domain reads GAGVSQTPSNKVTEKGKYVELRCDPISGHTALYWYRQSLGQGPEFLIYFQGTGAADDSGLPNDRFFAVRPEGSVSTLKIQRTERGDSAVYLCASSRLAGVDTGELFFGEGSRLTVL.

A few counts support this clone. J is TRBJ2-3 and V is TRBV2, with 12 bases lining up with TRBD2. Trimming cost V 3 bases and J 1 base; bases outside gene matches: 5. Germline V lookup: CDR1 SNHLY, CDR2 FYNNEI. The CDR3 extends over 17 amino acids. The DNA of the CDR3 is TGTGCCAGCAGTGACCTAGCGGGAGGGCAGGGCACAGATACGCAGTATTTT. It encodes CASSDLAGGQGTDTQYF. The full variable domain, rest sourced from reference TRBV2 and TRBJ2-3, is EPEVTQTPSHQVTQMGQEVILRCVPISNHLYFYWYRQILGQKVEFLVSFYNNEISEKSEIFDDQFSVERPDGSNFTLKIRSTKLEDSAMYFCASSDLAGGQGTDTQYFGPGTRLTVL.

The V and J genes are TRBV13 and TRBJ1-2, with 8 bases matching TRBD1. There are 15 residues in the CDR3. The J segment lost 1 base and the V segment lost 0 bases, leaving 1 base of the junction unmatched. The germline V gene encodes CDR1 PRHDT and CDR2 FYEKMQ (reference sequence). This CDR3 is CASSLGQGGNYGYTF. CDR3 sequence (DNA): TGTGCCAGCAGCTTAGGACAGGGGGGTAACTATGGCTACACCTTC.

This chain joins TRBV4-2 and TRBJ2-7, with 9 bases identical to TRBD2. Trimming took 3 bases from V and 4 from J; bases not matched to a gene: 10. Germline CDR1 is LGHNA and CDR2 is YNFKEQ. This CDR3 region has 16 residues. The CDR3 protein is CASSQGTSLNIYEQYF. The CDR3 DNA reads TGTGCCAGCAGCCAGGGGACTAGCCTAAATATTTACGAGCAGTACTTC.

The chain uses TRBV2 and TRBJ1-5; TRBD1 matches 8 bases. With V trimmed by 6 bases and J by 7 bases, 2 bases remained unmatched. CDR1 is SNHLY and CDR2 is FYNNEI in the germline V gene. CDR3 length: 12 residues. For the CDR3, the DNA is TGTGCCAGCAGACAGGGGGGACAGCCCCAGCATTTT. Translating it yields CASRQGGQPQHF.

In this sample, this clone turned up a few times. The V call is TRBV7-9, the J call TRBJ1-5; the match to TRBD1 covers 12 bases. The junction had 10 bases not matched to a gene; V was cut back by 0 bases and J by 7 bases. This CDR3 is 18 amino acids long. From germline, CDR1 is SEHNR and CDR2 FQNEAQ (reference sequence). This CDR3 is CASSLATSGTGGWQPQHF. The CDR3 DNA reads as TGTGCCAGCAGCTTAGCGACTTCCGGGACAGGGGGCTGGCAGCCCCAGCATTTT.

This clone was picked up a small number of times. This sequence joins TRBV27 and TRBJ2-7; 7 positions match TRBD1. This CDR3 has 12 amino acids. Germline V CDR1 and CDR2: MNHEY, SMNVEV (reference sequence). The ends lost 5 bases at V and 4 bases at J; junction bases unmatched: 2. In DNA form, the CDR3 reads TGTGCCAGCAGTACACAGGGGTACGAGCAGTACTTC. Translated, it gives CASSTQGYEQYF.

This clone has only one observation. The CDR3 reads CASSRDRIPDSSNQPQHF. The CDR3 region has the DNA TGTGCCAGCAGCCGAGACAGGATTCCCGATTCGAGCAATCAGCCCCAGCATTTT. V gene TRBV7-6 combines with J gene TRBJ1-5, with D perhaps TRBD1 (6 bases). The CDR3 loop spans 18 amino acids. Germline V CDR1 and CDR2: SGHVS, FNYEAQ. Trimming removed 5 bases from V and 1 base from J, with 21 bases in between.

V usage is TRBV19 and J usage is TRBJ2-1, with D unresolved. V lost 3 bases and J 7 bases, leaving 10 bases between the germline ends. This CDR3 spans 13 amino acids. From germline, CDR1 is LNHDA and CDR2 SQIVND (reference sequence). Here the CDR3 DNA reads TGTGCCAGTAGTATTACCTACGGGAATGAGCAGTTCTTC. This sequence encodes CASSITYGNEQFF. Full variable domain (outside the CDR3, taken from reference TRBV19 and TRBJ2-1): DGGITQSPKYLFRKEGQNVTLSCEQNLNHDAMYWYRQDPGQGLRLIYYSQIVNDFQKGDIAEGYSVSREKKESFPLTVTSAQKNPTAFYLCASSITYGNEQFFGPGTRLTVL.

In its sample, this clone was seen a few times. This chain uses TRBV11-2 with TRBJ2-7, with D possibly being TRBD1 (6 bases). This CDR3 is built from 14 residues. CDR1 SGHAT and CDR2 FQNNGV come from the germline V gene. V shed 6 bases and J shed 3 bases, with 15 bases lying between them. The CDR3 region is CASSHVQGFYEQYF. CDR3 DNA sequence: TGTGCCAGCAGTCATGTACAGGGATTCTACGAGCAGTACTTC.

This sequence joins TRBV5-4 and TRBJ2-3; 10 nucleotides agree with TRBD2. CDR3 length: 16 residues. J gave up 3 bases and V 4 bases, and 8 bases lay outside the gene matches. From germline, CDR1 is SGHNT and CDR2 YYREEE (reference sequence). Here the CDR3 DNA reads TGTGCCAGCAGCGCAAGCGGGGGGGCATTTACAGATACGCAGTATTTT. This translates into CASSASGGAFTDTQYF.

The V gene is TRBV6-5, the J gene TRBJ1-5, with 8 bases aligning to TRBD1. In germline, CDR1 is MNHEY, CDR2 SVGAGI. V lost 7 bases to trimming and J lost 2 bases; unmatched junction nucleotides: 4. This CDR3 spans 14 amino acids. Here the CDR3 DNA reads TGTGCCAGCACCACGGGACAGGGCAATCAGCCCCAGCATTTT. Protein product: CASTTGQGNQPQHF.

The chain couples TRBV4-3 to TRBJ2-5; maybe TRBD2 (5 bases). The J call is doubtful: the DNA matches TRBJ2-7 better. CDR3 length: 16 amino acids. The germline V gene has CDR1 LGHNA and CDR2 YSLEER. For the CDR3, the DNA is TGCGCCAGCAGCCAAGAAAGGGCGGACTTCTCCTACGAGCAGTACTTC. It yields the protein CASSQERADFSYEQYF.

The rearrangement links TRBV19 to TRBJ1-2; D perhaps matches TRBD1 (5 bases). The germline V gene has CDR1 LNHDA and CDR2 SQIVND (reference sequence). The CDR3 contains 13 residues. Trimming took off 5 bases at V and 4 bases at J, with 11 bases between the two ends. DNA of the CDR3: TGTGCCAGTAGTCAGAGGGGACTCTATGGCTACACCTTC. It specifies CASSQRGLYGYTF.

The chain combines TRBV9 with TRBJ2-1, with 10 bases identical to TRBD2. V shed 1 base, J shed 1 base, and the junction held 2 bases outside the gene matches. The CDR3 loop spans 16 amino acids. CDR1 and CDR2 (germline): SGDLS, YYNGEE. In DNA, the CDR3 is TGTGCCAGCAGCGTACCTAGCGGGGGTTCCTACAATGAGCAGTTCTTC. Its translation is CASSVPSGGSYNEQFF.

This CDR3 reads CASSPQRSMVDEQFF. CDR3 coding DNA: TGTGCCAGCTCACCACAGCGGTCTATGGTGGATGAGCAGTTCTTC. This chain links TRBV18 with TRBJ2-1; a possible D gene is TRBD2 (5 bases). Germline V lookup: CDR1 KGHSH, CDR2 LQKENI. The V gene lost 1 base and the J gene lost 8 bases, with 15 bases spanning the gap. This CDR3 has 15 amino acids.

This chain joins TRBV7-6 and TRBJ2-5, with unresolved D. Trimming cost V 3 bases and J 5 bases, with 7 bases left between them. Germline V gene lookup returns CDR1 SGHVS and CDR2 FNYEAQ. The CDR3 length is 12 residues. The CDR3 here is CASSLVEETQYF. The CDR3, as DNA: TGTGCCAGCAGCTTGGTAGAGGAGACCCAGTACTTC.